The following is a T cell receptor beta chain sequence with its context. This clonotype has a handful of counts. It lacks a known antigen. Nothing much larger sits one base from this clone, and base qualities are not available. This entry belongs to a study of blood T cells in healthy people across ages (dated by TCRdb to between 2015 and 2016). Study-level background: In model experiments, template switching captured roughly one uniquely barcoded TCR beta cDNA molecule for every two T cells. Using the same blood draw, the study looked at two additional independent replicas of 1 million unique cDNA reads for two donors, one aged 18 to 30 and the other aged 80 or older. Using deep sequencing normalized with unique cDNA molecular identifiers, the study measured how TCR beta repertoire diversity changes with age. Donors were grouped into four age groups: young (average 16 years), middle-aged (roughly 38), aged (about 60) and long-lived (about 89).

Broader findings and caveats from the paper: Because profiling used bulk unsorted PBMCs, naive and antigen-experienced compartments could not be compared conclusively. Observed TCR beta diversity per million T cells fell roughly linearly with age, and a significant reduction was already apparent by age roughly 40. Estimates of total diversity from one million sequenced T cells were regarded as lower bounds and underestimates. There was a strong correlation between observed TCR beta diversity and the percentage of naive T cells measured by flow cytometry. Compared with the aged group, the long-lived group had more naive CD4+ T cells, fewer expanded clones and increased TCR diversity, a pattern suggesting age selection. Because donor CMV infection status was unknown, age-related changes in expanded clonotypes were potentially confounded.

The library relied on 5' RACE. Sequencing instrument: Illumina HiSeq 2500. The second PCR ran for roughly 6 to 11 cycles and used a J-beta primer mix along with a sample-barcoded 5' primer. A unique molecular identifier was introduced onto each TCR beta cDNA molecule by a template-switch 5' adaptor carrying 12 random nucleotides. Each sample yielded at least 2.5 million CDR3-containing paired-end reads. First-strand cDNA was synthesized from all RNA with the Mint cDNA synthesis kit, primed by a TRBC-specific oligonucleotide. Following uracil-DNA glycosylase treatment, all cDNA underwent a first 18-cycle PCR with the universal primers M1SS and BC2_uni_R. Processing in the source paper ran as follows. Normalization of each sample was performed by random selection of 1 million high-quality reads, each carrying a distinct molecular identifier. Reads with shared molecular identifiers were discarded instead of being binned into consensus sequences. MiTCR, with a Q25 quality threshold and the strictest error-elimination algorithm, was used for CDR3 identification, clonotype clustering and error correction. A nonparametric unseen species model with Euler transformation was used to estimate a lower bound on total TCR beta diversity. TCRdb reran the public reads through fastp at Q25 and MiXCR, keeping productive beta chains. All rows with the same CDR3 protein become a single entry with the most common DNA and genes. TCRdb, not the original authors, processed these V and J calls. This sample holds 1 million or so distinct CDR3 sequences; roughly a quarter were observed only once. The ten largest clonotypes hold about 0.72% of the sample.

Taken from cysteine to phenylalanine, the CDR3 has 20 residues. The CDR3 DNA has 60 bases and is translated from base 1. Relative to germline, V is 4 bases shorter and J is 0 bases shorter, with 25 bases between their ends. Based on the germline V gene (reference sequence), the CDR1 and CDR2 sequences are SEHNR and FQNEAQ. The donors were roughly 39 Caucasian individuals from Russia, aged 6 to 90 years, who were systemically healthy. About 10 milliliters of peripheral blood were drawn from each donor into EDTA-treated Vacutainer tubes. Ficoll-Paque density-gradient centrifugation was used to isolate PBMCs, with at least 7 million per sample. Total RNA, at least 5 micrograms per sample, was extracted from PBMCs with Trizol reagent. For every donor, an aliquot of PBMCs went through flow cytometry to measure the percentages of naive CD45RAhigh/CD27high T cells. These data also formed part of another study, on T cells of mothers and their children. The second study also describes: Nine systemically healthy Caucasian individuals served as donors, namely three mothers together with their six children. cDNA synthesis consumed the entire amount of extracted RNA, loaded at approximately 1.4 ug RNA in each 15 ul reaction. In the second PCR, the M1S primer introduced both the sample barcodes and 2-4 random nucleotides. Over 9.5 million TCR beta CDR3 reads were obtained for each mother, and around 3 million reads were obtained for each child. TCR recombination output is similarly shaped by thymic selection in related and unrelated pairs, with a minor effect exerted by inherited differences. Normalized repertoire overlap was always found to be slightly, but never significantly, higher in related mother-child pairs than in unrelated mother-child pairs. With a sensitivity of 90 to 100 clones per million clonotypes, no persistent microchimeric T cell clones were detected. To look for features that set related mother-child pairs apart from unrelated individuals, the researchers ran deep NGS to compare the TCR beta repertoires of mothers and children. Mothers averaged roughly 40 +/- 4 years of age and children averaged about 10 +/- 4 years. Libraries were sequenced on Illumina HiSeq 2000 with 100+100 nt paired-end reads after adapter ligation with NEBNext reagents. To prevent cross-contamination, the mother and child libraries were prepared one month apart and sequenced in separate runs. For each donor, between roughly 500,000 and 2,100,000 distinct TCR beta clonotypes were identified. Naive TCR beta clonotypes were estimated from low-frequency clonotypes matched to each donor's FACS-determined naive share, without sorting.

Sequencing was done on a sample of blood. The chain is encoded by TRBV7-9 joined to TRBJ2-4; the D assignment is uncertain and may be TRBD1 or TRBD2, with 8 bases supporting each. The receptor was isolated from a girl aged 2 to 9 in good health. The encoded CDR3 is CASSSGRDRNRQLAKNIQYF. The DNA reads as follows: TGTGCCAGCAGCTCCGGGAGGGACAGGAATCGACAACTAGCCAAAAACATTCAGTACTTC. Extended through the reference TRBV7-9 and TRBJ2-4 proteins, this CDR3 yields the full variable domain: DTGVSQNPRHKITKRGQNVTFRCDPISEHNRLYWYRQTLGQGPEFLTYFQNEAQLEKSRLLSDRFSAERPKGSFSTLEIQRTEQGDSAMYLCASSSGRDRNRQLAKNIQYFGAGTRLSVL.